This T cell receptor (beta chain) stems from a study (dated by TCRdb to between 2022 and 2023). What the authors observed across the whole study: Further investigation, including longitudinal sampling and assessment of a control group, is stated by the authors to be required.

Inclusive of the bounding cysteine and phenylalanine, the CDR3 is 16 residues long. The read is trimmed to its CDR3 DNA, 48 bases read in frame from base 1. The germline V gene gives CDR1 as SGDLS and CDR2 as YYNGEE. V is pared back by 1 base and J by 0 bases, with 11 bases lying between the germline termini. PBMCs were isolated from peripheral blood, and TCR beta sequencing was performed on genomic DNA from unsorted PBMCs. Notes on this clone: Its antigen remains undetermined. No much larger clone is present one base from it, and per-base qualities are unavailable.

Survey-level sequencing on the immunoSEQ platform was used to profile the TCR beta chain repertoires. The original pipeline was this. Repertoire diversity was quantified by the inverse Simpson index, and CDR3 amino acid length spectratypes and V-J pairing frequencies were compared. Clonotypes specific to SARS-CoV-2, CMV, influenza A and EBV were annotated by matching TCR beta CDR3 sequences against VDJdb. TCRdb re-hosts the immuneACCESS table, in-frame sequences only. Its copies lack some clones; in the studies checked, an unresolved V gene accounts for under half of them, and the cause for the rest is not known. D and trimming come from the DNA, and the V and J calls and clone size come from that table. The sample contains under 55,000 clones, approximately 93% of them found a single time. The top ten clones comprise around 10% of the sample.

The chain uses TRBV9 and TRBJ1-3, with the D gene too uncertain to name. This clonotype originated in a middle-aged man with rheumatoid arthritis. The sequenced sample was PBMCs. The nucleotides read TGTGCCAGCAGCGTATTTAGTCTGAGCTCTGGAAACACCATATATTTT. It translates to CASSVFSLSSGNTIYF.